The next 21 T cell receptor beta chains were all read from a single sample in a study of blood T cell repertoires in COVID-19. Method: immunoSEQ multiplex PCR; TCRdb's copy keeps in-frame clones and lacks some. The sample carries about 200,000 clones, roughly 80% recorded once. Sequencing used PBMCs or T cells enriched from blood (not recorded which). The receptors were sampled from a man aged 35-49 years who had recovered from COVID-19.

J is TRBJ1-3 and V is TRBV15; 7 bases are shared with TRBD1. There are 17 residues in the CDR3. In germline, CDR1 is LNHNV, CDR2 YYDKDF (reference sequence). The ends lost 3 bases at V and 1 base at J; junction bases unmatched: 9. CDR3 nucleotides: TGTGCCACCAGCAGGGGTGGGACAGCCCGTTCTGGAAACACCATATATTTT. This encodes CATSRGGTARSGNTIYF. The full variable domain, its missing parts supplied by reference TRBV15 and TRBJ1-3, is DAMVIQNPRYQVTQFGKPVTLSCSQTLNHNVMYWYQQKSSQAPKLLFHYYDKDFNNEADTPDNFQSRRPNTSFCFLDIRSPGLGDTAMYLCATSRGGTARSGNTIYFGEGSWLTVV.

The rearrangement links TRBV3-1 (or the pseudogene TRBV3-2) to TRBJ2-2; 13 bases match TRBD2. CDR1 is LGHDT and CDR2 is YNNKEL in the germline V gene (reference sequence). The V gene end was trimmed by 6 bases and the J gene end by 6 bases; junction bases not matched to a gene: 7. The CDR3 length is 16 residues. The CDR3 is CASSRGTSGAAGELFF. The CDR3 nucleotides read TGTGCCAGCAGTCGTGGGACTAGCGGGGCCGCCGGGGAGCTGTTTTTT.

The V gene is TRBV5-8, the J gene TRBJ2-5, with 13 nucleotides matching TRBD2. The CDR3 is 15 residues long. Germline CDR1 SGHTS, CDR2 YDEGEE. V lost 3 bases to trimming and J lost 4 bases; unmatched junction nucleotides: 3. The CDR3 region has the DNA TGTGCCAGCAGCTCCGGGACTAGCGGGGCAGAGACCCAGTACTTC. It is translated as CASSSGTSGAETQYF. Complete variable domain (other parts from reference TRBV5-8 and TRBJ2-5): EAGVTQSPTHLIKTRGQQATLRCSPISGHTSVYWYQQALGLGLQFLLWYDEGEERNRGNFPPRFSGRQFPNYSSELNVNALELEDSALYLCASSSGTSGAETQYFGPGTRLLVL.

This sequence joins TRBV19 and TRBJ1-2; 7 positions agree with TRBD1. With V trimmed by 5 bases and J by 2 bases, 5 bases remained unmatched. The CDR3 spans 14 residues. Germline CDR1 is LNHDA and CDR2 is SQIVND (reference sequence). CDR3 sequence: CASSLRDSNYGYTF. The CDR3 region has the DNA TGTGCCAGTAGTCTCCGGGACAGCAACTATGGCTACACCTTC.

This clone was recorded only once. This rearrangement joins TRBV30 to TRBJ2-1; TRBD2 matches at 9 bases. Germline V gives CDR1 GTSNPN, CDR2 SVGIG (reference sequence). Trimming removed 2 bases from V and 5 bases from J; junction bases left unmatched: 7. The CDR3 is 15 residues long. The DNA for the CDR3 is TGTGCCTGGAGTAAGCGGGGGGTAGTAAACAATGAGCAGTTCTTC. Amino acids: CAWSKRGVVNNEQFF.

This chain connects TRBV9 to TRBJ1-1; perhaps TRBD1 as D (5 bases). This CDR3 has 15 amino acids. The V gene's germline CDR1 is SGDLS and CDR2 YYNGEE. Between the trimmed V and J ends, which lost 0 bases and 0 bases, there was a span of 9 bases. DNA for the CDR3: TGTGCCAGCAGCGTAGAAGGACACATGAACACTGAAGCTTTCTTT. It yields the protein CASSVEGHMNTEAFF.

J is TRBJ2-5 and V is TRBV7-9, with 7 bases aligning to TRBD1. CDR3 length equals 13 residues. Per germline, CDR1 SEHNR and CDR2 FQNEAQ (reference sequence). Germline trimming cut 4 bases from V and 5 bases from J; bases unmatched to any gene: 4. CDR3 nucleotide sequence: TGTGCCAGCAGCTCGACAGGGTTGGAGACCCAGTACTTC. Its protein is CASSSTGLETQYF. Filled out from reference TRBV7-9 and TRBJ2-5, the complete variable domain reads DTGVSQNPRHKITKRGQNVTFRCDPISEHNRLYWYRQTLGQGPEFLTYFQNEAQLEKSRLLSDRFSAERPKGSFSTLEIQRTEQGDSAMYLCASSSTGLETQYFGPGTRLLVL.

The V call is TRBV10-1, the J call TRBJ2-3; D not certain. V was pared by 4 bases and J by 2 bases, with 16 bases between. This CDR3 is built from 16 residues. Germline values: CDR1 WNHNN, CDR2 SYGVQD (reference sequence). The CDR3 DNA sequence: TGCGCCAGCAGTGTTCTTACCCTAGGCTCCACAGATACGCAGTATTTT. Its protein is CASSVLTLGSTDTQYF.

The chain joins TRBV10-3 to TRBJ1-1; 9 bases fit TRBD1. Germline V gene data show CDR1 as ENHRY and CDR2 as SYGVKD. J lost 4 bases, V lost 0 bases, and 9 bases had no gene match. The CDR3 runs to 17 residues. The CDR3 DNA reads TGTGCCATCAGTGAGTCGAAGGGGACAGGGATGGGCACTGAAGCTTTCTTT. Protein: CAISESKGTGMGTEAFF.

This clone was found a few times. The chain recombines TRBV5-5 with TRBJ1-3; maybe TRBD1 (6 bases). Trimming took 0 bases from V and 2 from J, leaving 15 bases between them. The CDR3 sequence is 17 residues long. Germline V lookup: CDR1 SGHKS, CDR2 YYEKEE (reference sequence). The CDR3 spells CASSLAPGTLTGNTIYF. The CDR3 DNA follows: TGTGCCAGCAGCTTGGCCCCCGGGACACTAACTGGAAACACCATATATTTT.

The rearrangement links TRBV7-2 to TRBJ1-3, with 7 bases aligning to TRBD1. In germline, CDR1 is SGHTA, CDR2 FQGNSA. The CDR3 loop spans 16 amino acids. The J segment lost 0 bases and the V segment lost 1 base, leaving 3 bases of the junction unmatched. The CDR3 spells CASSLEGGLSGNTIYF. In DNA form, the CDR3 reads TGTGCCAGCAGCTTAGAAGGGGGCCTCTCTGGAAACACCATATATTTT.

V and J are TRBV5-1 and TRBJ1-1; D possibly corresponds to TRBD1 (6 bases). The germline CDR1 and CDR2 sequences are SGHRS and YFSETQ. The CDR3 loop spans 16 amino acids. Trimming took off 2 bases at V and 5 bases at J, with 19 bases between the two ends. CDR3 bases: TGCGCCAGCAGCTTAGAAGGGCCAGGGGTTGAGACTGAAGCTTTCTTT. Amino acids: CASSLEGPGVETEAFF.

The gene calls are TRBV9 and TRBJ1-2, with unresolved D. This CDR3 has 17 residues. Trimming removed 6 bases from V and 1 base from J, with 22 bases in between. Per germline, CDR1 SGDLS and CDR2 YYNGEE. The CDR3 protein is CASTSPLGTRFNYGYTF. As DNA, the CDR3 is TGTGCCAGCACCTCACCCCTTGGTACTAGGTTTAACTATGGCTACACCTTC.

V usage is TRBV29-1 and J usage is TRBJ2-1; TRBD1 might be the D (5 bases). Germline-derived CDR1 and CDR2 are SQVTM and ANQGSEA. Trimming shortened V by 4 bases and J by 6 bases, and 16 bases separated the two germline ends. The CDR3 is 14 residues long. CDR3 loop: CSVAHNSRGNEQFF. The CDR3 bases are TGCAGCGTTGCACACAATTCAAGGGGCAATGAGCAGTTCTTC.

This clone was found once. The V gene is TRBV9, the J gene TRBJ1-4, with unresolved D. Deletions cut 0 bases from V and 4 bases from J, with 10 bases between. The CDR3 runs to 15 residues. Germline V lookup: CDR1 SGDLS, CDR2 YYNGEE. The CDR3 protein is CASSVGVGVNEKLFF. For the CDR3, the DNA is TGTGCCAGCAGCGTAGGAGTCGGAGTTAATGAAAAACTGTTTTTT.

The chain is built from TRBV6-4 and TRBJ2-1, with 8 bases matching TRBD1. V gave up 4 bases and J gave up 8 bases; unmatched junction bases: 4. This CDR3 comprises 13 residues. The germline V gene encodes CDR1 MRHNA and CDR2 SNTAGT. CDR3 region: CASSVDRAYEQFF. Written as DNA, the CDR3 is TGTGCCAGCAGTGTGGACAGGGCTTATGAGCAGTTCTTC.

The chain joins TRBV3-1 (or the pseudogene TRBV3-2) to TRBJ1-2; D possibly corresponds to TRBD1 (6 bases). Germline V gives CDR1 LGHDT, CDR2 YNNKEL (reference sequence). This CDR3 is 16 amino acids long. V was clipped by 4 bases and J by 5 bases, with 20 bases between them. CDR3 protein: CASSPDDRIRRYGYTF. CDR3 nucleotide sequence: TGTGCCAGCAGCCCAGACGACAGGATAAGGAGGTATGGCTACACCTTC.

The chain has TRBV14 and TRBJ2-4, with a tentative D call TRBD2 (5 bases). Germline V CDR1 and CDR2: SGHDN, FVKESK. The CDR3 is 14 amino acids. V was shortened by 4 bases and J by 14 bases, with 21 bases between the two germline ends. This chain's CDR3 is CASSPYSTGSEEYF. For the CDR3, the DNA is TGTGCCAGCAGCCCGTACTCAACCGGGTCGGAGGAGTACTTC.

The V call is TRBV19, the J call TRBJ2-7; a possible D gene is TRBD2 (6 bases). Between the trimmed V and J ends, which lost 3 bases and 7 bases, there was a span of 16 bases. The CDR3 has 14 amino acids. Looked up from germline, CDR1 is LNHDA and CDR2 is SQIVND (reference sequence). The CDR3 coding sequence is TGTGCCAGTAGTATTTCTCGGGCGGCGGGGGAGCAGTACTTC. This sequence encodes CASSISRAAGEQYF.

The chain couples TRBV4-2 to TRBJ1-1; 7 bases align to TRBD1. After removal of 2 bases from V and 1 base from J, the junction contained 4 bases not matched to a gene. Germline-derived CDR1 and CDR2 are LGHNA and YNFKEQ. The CDR3 loop spans 15 amino acids. DNA for the CDR3: TGTGCCAGCAGCCAACCCGGGACAGAGAACACTGAAGCTTTCTTT. Translated, it gives CASSQPGTENTEAFF.

The chain combines TRBV5-6 with TRBJ1-1; D possibly corresponds to TRBD1 (5 bases). V lost 2 bases, J lost 1 base, and 9 bases lay in between. Germline values: CDR1 SGHDT, CDR2 YYEEEE. The CDR3 extends over 14 amino acids. The CDR3 DNA reads TGTGCCAGCAGCTTCCGGGACTGGAACACTGAAGCTTTCTTT. Translated, it gives CASSFRDWNTEAFF.